These 13 T cell receptor beta chains originate from one sample sequenced in a study of CD8+ T cells in alopecia areata (dated by TCRdb to the late 2010s). Library preparation used the immunoSEQ multiplex PCR assay. To provide template for TCR sequencing, every sample had RNA extracted and reverse transcribed into cDNA. Not all clones reach the TCRdb copy of this immuneACCESS table, which keeps in-frame sequences only. Checked studies attribute under half of the gap to unresolved V genes and leave the rest unexplained. This sample gives about 200,000 clones in total; about 64% of them show up just once. The ten largest clonotypes hold 4% to 4.5% of the sample. This sample's time point label indicates: roughly 27 days on oral tofacitinib. The treatment or condition label, read with the paper, signifies: oral pan-JAK inhibitor, 5-10 mg twice daily. The sequencing used CD4+ T cells sorted from blood, collected at week 4, from a patient treated with tofacitinib. The receptors were gathered from a human donor with alopecia areata.

V usage is TRBV10-3 and J usage is TRBJ1-5; no reliable D call. The CDR3 contains 13 residues. Germline CDR1 reads ENHRY; CDR2 reads SYGVKD. V was shortened by 5 bases and J by 4 bases, with 9 bases between the two germline ends. In DNA, the CDR3 is TGTGCCATCAGTCCAGGCCCGAATCAGCCCCAGCATTTT. This sequence encodes CAISPGPNQPQHF.

The rearrangement uses TRBV30 and TRBJ1-5; possibly TRBD1 for D (5 bases). CDR3 length equals 15 residues. Trimming took 4 bases from V and 0 from J, leaving 13 bases between them. CDR1 and CDR2 from the germline V gene are GTSNPN and SVGIG (reference sequence). The chain's CDR3 is CAWNGRGYSNQPQHF. CDR3 coding DNA: TGTGCCTGGAACGGACGGGGGTATAGCAATCAGCCCCAGCATTTT.

A few counts support this clone. The gene calls are TRBV28 and TRBJ2-3; tentative D call: TRBD2 (6 bases). Per the germline V gene, CDR1 is MDHEN and CDR2 is SYDVKM. This CDR3 spans 14 amino acids. Deletions cut 6 bases from V and 9 bases from J, with 19 bases between. CDR3 in amino acids: CASSRRDWSVTQYF. The CDR3 bases are TGTGCCAGCAGCCGCAGGGACTGGAGCGTAACGCAGTATTTT.

This clone was counted only a few times. The chain links TRBV14 to TRBJ2-5; D gene unclear. This CDR3 is built from 11 residues. V was trimmed by 4 bases and J by 1 base, leaving 1 base between them. Per germline, CDR1 SGHDN and CDR2 FVKESK. CDR3 sequence (DNA): TGTGCCAGCAGCCTCCAAGAGACCCAGTACTTC. This gives the protein CASSLQETQYF.

The count of this clone is one. This chain connects TRBV29-1 to TRBJ2-5; TRBD2 is a possible D gene (5 bases). This CDR3 has 12 residues. The germline V gene encodes CDR1 SQVTM and CDR2 ANQGSEA. Trimming pared 6 bases from V and 7 bases from J, leaving 15 bases between. This chain's CDR3 is CSVGNLGGTQYF. In DNA form, the CDR3 reads TGCAGCGTCGGGAACCTCGGAGGGACCCAGTACTTC.

This clone was picked up a small number of times. This chain links TRBV29-1 with TRBJ1-5, with 9 bases aligning to TRBD1. The V segment lost 5 bases and the J segment 4 bases; nucleotides outside the gene matches: 3. Germline values: CDR1 SQVTM, CDR2 ANQGSEA. The CDR3 runs to 13 residues. DNA of the CDR3: TGCAGCGTTCGGGGACAGGGTAATCAGCCCCAGCATTTT. Amino acids: CSVRGQGNQPQHF.

V gene TRBV18 combines with J gene TRBJ2-5; TRBD2 aligns across 13 bases. The CDR3 runs 16 residues. Germline assignment: CDR1 KGHSH and CDR2 LQKENI. V trimming: 3 bases; J trimming: 1 base; junction bases outside the gene matches: 2. CDR3 in DNA: TGTGCCAGCTCACCGGGACTAGCGGGGATCCAAGAGACCCAGTACTTC. Translating it yields CASSPGLAGIQETQYF.

The chain is built from TRBV4-2 and TRBJ2-1; tentative D call: TRBD2 (6 bases). Germline V gene lookup returns CDR1 LGHNA and CDR2 YNFKEQ. The CDR3 has 17 residues. Trimming pared 2 bases from V and 3 bases from J, leaving 17 bases between. CDR3 sequence reads: CASSQYMGRGFYNEQFF. The DNA for the CDR3 is TGTGCCAGCAGCCAATATATGGGGCGGGGTTTCTACAATGAGCAGTTCTTC.

The chain joins TRBV5-1 to TRBJ2-5; no clear D gene. Trimming removed 0 bases at V and 2 bases at J, with 8 bases between. Germline V gene data show CDR1 as SGHRS and CDR2 as YFSETQ. The CDR3 is 14 amino acids. The CDR3 coding sequence is TGCGCCAGCAGCTTGGGGATTGGGCAAGAGACCCAGTACTTC. Amino acid sequence: CASSLGIGQETQYF.

This clone was detected only once. J is TRBJ2-1 and V is TRBV2; D not certain. CDR1 and CDR2 from the germline V gene are SNHLY and FYNNEI. The CDR3 runs to 12 residues. Trimming left V 2 bases short and J 4 bases short, with 3 bases between. CDR3 protein: CASSELYNEQFF. As DNA, the CDR3 is TGTGCCAGCAGTGAACTGTACAATGAGCAGTTCTTC.

This clone was counted a single time. The gene calls are TRBV30 and TRBJ1-6; D not certain. V lost 1 base, J lost 10 bases, and 5 bases lay in between. Germline-derived CDR1 and CDR2 are GTSNPN and SVGIG (reference sequence). CDR3 length equals 11 residues. The CDR3 DNA sequence: TGTGCCTGGAGTGCCCGATCACCCCTCCACTTT. Encoded protein: CAWSARSPLHF.

The V and J genes are TRBV7-2 and TRBJ2-4, with D maybe TRBD1 (6 bases). The V gene's germline CDR1 is SGHTA and CDR2 FQGNSA. V lost 5 bases to trimming and J lost 7 bases, with 21 bases between them. The CDR3 runs 16 residues. In DNA form, the CDR3 reads TGTGCCAGCAGCCAGCAGGTTGGACATAGGGGGAACATTCAGTACTTC. As protein: CASSQQVGHRGNIQYF.

The V call is TRBV29-1, the J call TRBJ2-3, with D tentatively TRBD1 (6 bases). V shed 4 bases and J shed 2 bases, with 13 bases lying between them. The CDR3 length is 14 residues. The germline CDR1 and CDR2 sequences are SQVTM and ANQGSEA. In DNA form, the CDR3 reads TGCAGCGTTGTCAGACAGGAGTCCACAGATACGCAGTATTTT. Its translation: CSVVRQESTDTQYF.